The 21 T cell receptor beta chains presented below share a single source sample, sequenced in a study of blood T cell repertoires in COVID-19 (dated by TCRdb to the early 2020s). To prepare the library, the immunoSEQ multiplex PCR assay was applied. Held by TCRdb, this immuneACCESS table contains in-frame sequences only and omits some clones. Under half of the omission traces to an unresolved V gene where checked; the cause of the rest is unknown. This sample is represented by 200,000 to 250,000 clones; about nine tenths of them were singletons. Of the sample, over 2% falls within the top ten clones. Material: peripheral blood. The receptors stem from a young man who had recovered from COVID-19.

J is TRBJ1-3 and V is TRBV5-1; D remains unclear. CDR3 length: 15 residues. CDR1 and CDR2 from the germline V gene are SGHRS and YFSETQ. V was pared by 3 bases and J by 5 bases, with 15 bases between. Written as DNA, the CDR3 is TGCGCCAGCAGCTCGACAAATTCGGTTCGAAACACCATATATTTT. Protein: CASSSTNSVRNTIYF.

This clone was observed a single time. The CDR3 DNA sequence: TGTGCCAGCACCCAGGGAGGAGGCGAGCAGTACTTC. It yields the protein CASTQGGGEQYF. This chain connects TRBV27 to TRBJ2-7, with TRBD2 as a possible D gene (6 bases). Germline CDR1 is MNHEY and CDR2 is SMNVEV (reference sequence). The CDR3 has 12 residues. V was clipped by 7 bases and J by 6 bases, with 13 bases between them.

This chain's CDR3 is CASSLAPGTPTYEQYF. The CDR3 DNA reads TGTGCCAGCAGCTTGGCCCCGGGGACACCTACCTACGAGCAGTACTTC. This chain uses TRBV5-4 with TRBJ2-7; D is possibly TRBD1 (6 bases). In germline, CDR1 is SGHNT, CDR2 YYREEE (reference sequence). The CDR3 is 16 residues long. V lost 0 bases to trimming and J lost 2 bases, with 15 bases between them.

The chain recombines TRBV3-1 (or the pseudogene TRBV3-2) with TRBJ2-1; 9 nucleotides agree with TRBD2. This CDR3 region has 17 residues. CDR1 and CDR2 (germline): LGHDT, YNNKEL (reference sequence). With V trimmed by 8 bases and J by 6 bases, 17 bases remained unmatched. CDR3 coding DNA: TGTGCCAGCCTCCGACGGGGCGGGGGGGCCGCCCGCAATGAGCAGTTCTTC. Amino acids: CASLRRGGGAARNEQFF.

This chain links TRBV5-1 with TRBJ2-5; possibly TRBD1 for D (5 bases). Trimming removed 0 bases from V and 4 bases from J, with 16 bases in between. Germline V CDR1 and CDR2: SGHRS, YFSETQ. The length of the CDR3 is 16 residues. CDR3 amino acids: CASSLVATASGETQYF. The CDR3 nucleotides are TGCGCCAGCAGCTTGGTTGCGACAGCTTCAGGAGAGACCCAGTACTTC.

The genes are TRBV3-1 (or the pseudogene TRBV3-2) and TRBJ1-1, with 7 positions matching TRBD1. Germline lookup yields CDR1 LGHDT and CDR2 YNNKEL (reference sequence). The CDR3 has 15 residues. Trimming took 4 bases from V and 3 from J; bases not matched to a gene: 8. The CDR3 protein is CASSLGPGQHTEAFF. In DNA, the CDR3 is TGTGCCAGCAGCCTTGGGCCGGGACAGCACACTGAAGCTTTCTTT.

The chain uses TRBV5-1 and TRBJ2-1; 12 bases fit TRBD1. The ends lost 4 bases at V and 5 bases at J; junction bases unmatched: 4. This CDR3 spans 15 amino acids. Germline values: CDR1 SGHRS, CDR2 YFSETQ. CDR3 coding DNA: TGCGCCAGCAGCCCGGGACAGGGGGCGCACAATGAGCAGTTCTTC. Translation: CASSPGQGAHNEQFF.

This chain links TRBV6-4 with TRBJ2-2, with D perhaps TRBD2 (5 bases). Trimming stripped 3 bases from V and 3 bases from J, with 14 bases between. Germline CDR1 is MRHNA and CDR2 is SNTAGT. This CDR3 spans 16 amino acids. In nucleotides, the CDR3 is TGTGCCAGCAGTGAGAGAGGGCTTGGCGACACCGGGGAGCTGTTTTTT. The encoded protein is CASSERGLGDTGELFF.

The table lists this clone with a count of one. This chain connects TRBV4-1 to TRBJ2-7; TRBD2 is a possible D gene (6 bases). The CDR3 length is 15 residues. Germline values: CDR1 MGHRA, CDR2 YSYEKL. Trimming cost V 1 base and J 1 base, with 11 bases left between them. The CDR3 DNA follows: TGCGCCAGCAGCCAAGGGGGCGGGGTGTCCTACGAGCAGTACTTC. The encoded protein is CASSQGGGVSYEQYF.

The V and J genes are TRBV2 and TRBJ2-7; a weak D match, TRBD2 (6 bases). Germline CDR1 reads SNHLY; CDR2 reads FYNNEI. This CDR3 is built from 14 residues. V gave up 4 bases and J gave up 5 bases, with 15 bases separating them. As DNA, the CDR3 is TGTGCCAGCAGTGCCCGCGGGACCCGCGACGAGCAGTACTTC. Its translation is CASSARGTRDEQYF.

In DNA, the CDR3 is TGTGCCAGTAGCCGCAGGGGGGATGAGCAGTTCTTC. It specifies CASSRRGDEQFF. This chain joins TRBV19 and TRBJ2-1; D might be TRBD1 (7 bases). V lost 6 bases and J 8 bases, leaving 11 bases between the germline ends. Germline CDR1 and CDR2: LNHDA and SQIVND (reference sequence). There are 12 residues in the CDR3.

The V gene is TRBV6-4, the J gene TRBJ2-5; 7 nucleotides line up with TRBD1. V trimming: 0 bases; J trimming: 1 base; junction bases outside the gene matches: 2. The germline CDR1 and CDR2 sequences are MRHNA and SNTAGT. CDR3 length: 15 residues. The CDR3 loop is CASSDSDRRQETQYF. CDR3 coding DNA: TGTGCCAGCAGTGACTCGGACAGGCGCCAAGAGACCCAGTACTTC.

This rearrangement joins TRBV6-1 to TRBJ1-6, with D possibly matching TRBD1 (5 bases). CDR3 size: 14 residues. V shed 3 bases and J shed 8 bases, with 11 bases lying between them. The germline V gene has CDR1 MNHNS and CDR2 SASEGT. CDR3 sequence: CASSEQGVDSPLHF. CDR3 in DNA: TGTGCCAGCAGTGAGCAAGGGGTGGATTCACCCCTCCACTTT.

V and J are TRBV4-2 and TRBJ1-3; D remains unclear. CDR1 is LGHNA and CDR2 is YNFKEQ in the germline V gene. The CDR3 is made up of 15 amino acids. The V gene lost 4 bases and the J gene lost 4 bases, with 14 bases spanning the gap. CDR3 DNA sequence: TGTGCCAGCAGCCCCCCCGCGGAGGTCGGAAACACCATATATTTT. Translated, it gives CASSPPAEVGNTIYF.

The chain uses TRBV6-5 and TRBJ1-6; D is undetermined. Trimming left V 10 bases short and J 7 bases short, with 14 bases between. The CDR3 covers 13 residues. CDR1 is MNHEY, CDR2 SVGAGI, per germline. The CDR3 DNA reads TGTGCCACTTGTCCGGGTGGGAATTCACCCCTCCACTTT. Protein sequence: CATCPGGNSPLHF.

The V call is TRBV6-5, the J call TRBJ1-4; D remains unclear. CDR3 length equals 11 residues. V was cut by 7 bases and J by 12 bases, with 12 bases left in between. Germline-derived CDR1 and CDR2 are MNHEY and SVGAGI. The CDR3, as DNA: TGTGCCAGCACTCTCAAACGAGAACTGTTTTTT. It translates to CASTLKRELFF.

This clone was seen repeatedly, ten times or more. The chain employs TRBV2 and TRBJ2-5; TRBD2 agrees at 13 bases. V gave up 8 bases and J gave up 5 bases; unmatched junction bases: 5. The CDR3 is 14 amino acids. Germline CDR1 and CDR2: SNHLY and FYNNEI. CDR3 bases: TGTGCCAGCTTCGGACTAGCGGGGGTCGAGACCCAGTACTTC. Amino acid sequence: CASFGLAGVETQYF.

This chain joins TRBV10-1 and TRBJ2-2; TRBD2 agrees at 11 bases. Germline loops: CDR1 WNHNN, CDR2 SYGVQD (reference sequence). V dropped 0 bases and J dropped 0; count of bases not matched to a gene: 6. This CDR3 has 19 residues. CDR3: CASSESLASGGTNTGELFF. CDR3 nucleotide sequence: TGCGCCAGCAGTGAGTCTTTGGCTAGCGGGGGGACGAACACCGGGGAGCTGTTTTTT.

This chain joins TRBV12-3 or TRBV12-4 and TRBJ1-2; D remains unclear. This CDR3 contains 13 residues. The ends were cut back, 6 bases at V and 8 bases at J, with 16 bases in the middle. The CDR3 sequence: CASSWETQEGYTF. CDR3 nucleotides: TGTGCCAGCAGCTGGGAGACCCAGGAGGGCTACACCTTC.

The chain recombines TRBV3-1 (or the pseudogene TRBV3-2) with TRBJ2-5; TRBD1 aligns across 11 bases. V was pared by 6 bases and J by 4 bases, with 7 bases of the junction left unmatched. There are 15 residues in the CDR3. Germline CDR1 LGHDT, CDR2 YNNKEL (reference sequence). The CDR3 DNA sequence: TGTGCCAGCAGTCGGGGACAGGGGGTACGAGAGACCCAGTACTTC. Encoded protein: CASSRGQGVRETQYF.

This clone appeared once. The J gene is TRBJ1-2, the V gene TRBV5-6; D gene unclear. Deletions cut 0 bases from V and 4 bases from J, with 7 bases between. CDR1 and CDR2 from the germline V gene are SGHDT and YYEEEE. The CDR3 spans 13 residues. CDR3 bases: TGTGCCAGCAGCTTGGAACCTATCTATGGCTACACCTTC. It is translated as CASSLEPIYGYTF.